Below, 20 T cell receptor beta chains from the same sample are listed, as sequenced in a study of multiple sclerosis patients with progressive multifocal leukoencephalopathy. The time point was: before natalizumab initiation. TCRdb's copy holds only in-frame clones and misses some; the assay was immunoSEQ multiplex PCR. This sample yields approximately 31,000 clones, of which about 88% are seen a single time; roughly 1.5% belongs to the top ten. The sample consisted of PBMCs. The receptors were gathered from a human donor with multiple sclerosis.

The chain combines TRBV6-5 with TRBJ2-1, with 10 bases matching TRBD2. Germline V CDR1 and CDR2: MNHEY, SVGAGI. V lost 5 bases and J lost 3; bases outside the gene matches: 4. The CDR3 has 15 amino acids. CDR3 sequence reads: CASSMTSGFYNEQFF. The CDR3, as DNA: TGTGCCAGCAGTATGACTAGCGGGTTCTACAATGAGCAGTTCTTC.

The rearrangement joins TRBV28 to TRBJ2-6; unclear D gene. The CDR3 covers 15 residues. Deletions cut 5 bases from V and 3 bases from J, with 11 bases between. Germline V CDR1 and CDR2: MDHEN, SYDVKM. CDR3 nucleotides: TGTGCCAGCAGTCCCTCTAGGGTTGGGGCCAACGTCCTGACTTTC. Its translation: CASSPSRVGANVLTF.

The chain joins TRBV18 to TRBJ2-1; 8 bases map to TRBD2. The CDR3 is 21 amino acids. V gave up 3 bases and J gave up 7 bases; unmatched junction bases: 26. Germline values: CDR1 KGHSH, CDR2 LQKENI. CDR3 protein: CASSPPTGFAAGRALGNEQFF. CDR3 nucleotides: TGTGCCAGCTCACCTCCTACGGGGTTTGCGGCCGGGAGGGCCCTCGGGAATGAGCAGTTCTTC. Together with reference TRBV18 and TRBJ2-1, the CDR3 gives the full variable domain: NAGVMQNPRHLVRRRGQEARLRCSPMKGHSHVYWYRQLPEEGLKFMVYLQKENIIDESGMPKERFSAEFPKEGPSILRIQQVVRGDSAAYFCASSPPTGFAAGRALGNEQFFGPGTRLTVL.

This clone has only one observation. The gene calls are TRBV27 and TRBJ1-1; D unclear. CDR1 is MNHEY and CDR2 is SMNVEV in the germline V gene (reference sequence). V dropped 0 bases and J dropped 6 bases, with 11 bases sitting between them. CDR3 length: 14 residues. CDR3 nucleotide sequence: TGTGCCAGCAGTTTATCATGGTGGCATCCTGAAGCTTTCTTT. Protein sequence: CASSLSWWHPEAFF.

The J gene is TRBJ2-2, the V gene TRBV10-3; D unresolved. The CDR3 is 15 residues long. Trimming took 4 bases from V and 0 from J, leaving 9 bases between them. CDR1 and CDR2 (germline): ENHRY, SYGVKD. The CDR3 sequence: CAISGRAANTGELFF. DNA for the CDR3: TGTGCCATCAGTGGACGGGCAGCGAACACCGGGGAGCTGTTTTTT.

The chain couples TRBV6-1 to TRBJ2-7; unclear D gene. This CDR3 is built from 13 residues. Germline values: CDR1 MNHNS, CDR2 SASEGT. V was shortened by 4 bases and J by 0 bases, with 7 bases between the two germline ends. CDR3 sequence: CASSVDGSYEQYF. As DNA, the CDR3 is TGTGCCAGCAGTGTCGACGGCTCCTACGAGCAGTACTTC.

Remarks on this clone: One end of the junction does not line up with germline, which may come from a read error. This chain links TRBV18 with TRBJ1-3; D unresolved. Looked up from germline, CDR1 is KGHSH and CDR2 is LQKENI. This CDR3 is 16 amino acids long. The CDR3 is CASSQTRGISENTIYF. CDR3 DNA: TGTGCCAGCTCTCAGACTCGAGGAATCTCTGAAAACACCATATATTTT.

The V and J genes are TRBV27 and TRBJ1-2; possibly TRBD1 for D (5 bases). Trimming shortened V by 6 bases and J by 4 bases, and 12 bases separated the two germline ends. This CDR3 spans 13 amino acids. Germline CDR1 is MNHEY and CDR2 is SMNVEV (reference sequence). The CDR3 sequence is CASSPVGGYGYTF. The CDR3 DNA reads as TGTGCCAGCAGCCCCGTGGGGGGCTATGGCTACACCTTC.

The rearrangement joins TRBV11-2 to TRBJ1-2; D uncertain. Germline CDR1 and CDR2: SGHAT and FQNNGV. The CDR3 length is 13 residues. The germline V and J ends were trimmed by 7 bases and 8 bases, with 17 bases remaining between them. The CDR3 loop is CASIGGSSRGYTF. The CDR3 bases are TGTGCCAGCATCGGAGGCAGCAGCCGGGGCTACACCTTC.

This chain uses TRBV11-2 with TRBJ2-5; possible D gene TRBD1, 5 bases. The end of the DNA is better explained by TRBJ2-7, so the J call may be wrong. The germline CDR1 and CDR2 sequences are SGHAT and FQNNGV. The CDR3 is made up of 14 amino acids. The CDR3 sequence is CASSLAGWNYEQYF. In DNA form, the CDR3 reads TGTGCCAGCAGCTTAGCAGGGTGGAACTACGAGCAGTACTTC.

The CDR3 loop is CASGDGLRDEAFF. DNA for the CDR3: TGTGCTAGTGGTGACGGACTGCGAGATGAAGCTTTCTTT. V usage is TRBV12-5 and J usage is TRBJ1-1; D not certain. V dropped 5 bases and J dropped 7 bases, with 14 bases sitting between them. Germline V lookup: CDR1 LGHNT, CDR2 FRNRAP. The CDR3 covers 13 residues. The whole variable domain, remainder taken from reference TRBV12-5 and TRBJ1-1, is DARVTQTPRHKVTEMGQEVTMRCQPILGHNTVFWYRQTMMQGLELLAYFRNRAPLDDSGMPKDRFSAEMPDATLATLKIQPSEPRDSAVYFCASGDGLRDEAFFGQGTRLTVV.

This clone has just one count. The chain couples TRBV29-1 to TRBJ1-2; D remains ambiguous. Germline CDR1 is SQVTM and CDR2 is ANQGSEA. The V gene lost 4 bases and the J gene lost 6 bases, with 9 bases spanning the gap. CDR3 length equals 11 residues. Written as DNA, the CDR3 is TGCAGCGTTGTTGTCGGGGATGGCTACACCTTC. Its translation is CSVVVGDGYTF.

This clone was counted a few times. This chain connects TRBV5-1 to TRBJ2-7; D perhaps matches TRBD1 (5 bases). The CDR3 has 13 amino acids. V was clipped by 4 bases and J by 3 bases, with 11 bases between them. The V gene's germline CDR1 is SGHRS and CDR2 YFSETQ. This CDR3 reads CASSAAGRYEQYF. The CDR3 DNA reads as TGCGCCAGCAGCGCAGCAGGGCGCTACGAGCAGTACTTC.

The chain recombines TRBV5-6 with TRBJ2-7; D uncertain. This CDR3 contains 11 residues. Trimming cost V 3 bases and J 4 bases, with 5 bases left between them. CDR1 SGHDT and CDR2 YYEEEE come from the germline V gene. CDR3 sequence reads: CASSSTYEQYF. CDR3 sequence (DNA): TGTGCCAGCAGCTCGACGTACGAGCAGTACTTC.

The genes are TRBV6-6 and TRBJ1-5, with TRBD1 matching 10 bases. Germline assignment: CDR1 MNHNY and CDR2 SVGAGI (reference sequence). V was clipped by 2 bases and J by 5 bases; unmatched bases: 6. This CDR3 spans 16 amino acids. Here the CDR3 reads CASSYRDRGLYQPQHF. The CDR3 nucleotides are TGTGCCAGCAGTTACCGGGACAGGGGACTCTATCAGCCCCAGCATTTT.

This clone showed up just a few times. This rearrangement joins TRBV28 to TRBJ1-2; D remains ambiguous. Germline CDR1 reads MDHEN; CDR2 reads SYDVKM. With 6 bases removed from V and 4 bases from J, the gap between germline ends came to 6 bases. The CDR3 loop spans 11 amino acids. This CDR3 is CASRNTYGYTF. The CDR3 DNA sequence: TGTGCCAGCAGGAATACCTATGGCTACACCTTC.

The V call is TRBV11-3, the J call TRBJ2-2; D is ambiguous. The CDR3 length is 13 residues. V gave up 3 bases and J gave up 6 bases, with 8 bases separating them. Germline V CDR1 and CDR2: SGHNT, YENEEA. CDR3 region: CASSFPGAGELFF. The DNA for the CDR3 is TGTGCCAGCAGCTTCCCGGGCGCCGGGGAGCTGTTTTTT. The whole variable domain, filled in from reference TRBV11-3 and TRBJ2-2, reads EAGVVQSPRYKIIEKKQPVAFWCNPISGHNTLYWYLQNLGQGPELLIRYENEEAVDDSQLPKDRFSAERLKGVDSTLKIQPAELGDSAVYLCASSFPGAGELFFGEGSRLTVL.

The chain is built from TRBV27 and TRBJ1-5; D remains ambiguous. The germline CDR1 and CDR2 sequences are MNHEY and SMNVEV (reference sequence). V was clipped by 3 bases and J by 0 bases, with 21 bases between them. CDR3 length: 19 amino acids. The CDR3 loop is CASSFRPPLAADSNQPQHF. The CDR3 nucleotides are TGTGCCAGCAGTTTCCGCCCTCCCCTAGCCGCGGATAGCAATCAGCCCCAGCATTTT.

The chain recombines TRBV5-1 with TRBJ1-1; 7 bases are shared with TRBD1. Germline V gene sequence: CDR1 SGHRS, CDR2 YFSETQ. V was pared by 8 bases and J by 5 bases, with 12 bases of the junction left unmatched. The CDR3 loop spans 14 amino acids. The CDR3 here is CASSRQQGNTEAFF. CDR3 coding DNA: TGCGCCAGTAGTAGACAACAGGGGAATACTGAAGCTTTCTTT.

The chain links TRBV7-8 to TRBJ2-1; D is possibly TRBD1 (6 bases). Germline CDR1 SGHVS, CDR2 FQNEAQ. This CDR3 spans 13 amino acids. Trimming stripped 5 bases from V and 4 bases from J, with 9 bases between. CDR3 sequence: CASSRTAYNEQFF. The DNA of the CDR3 is TGTGCCAGCAGCCGGACAGCTTACAATGAGCAGTTCTTC.